One and the same sample provided the 9 T cell receptor beta chains below, sequenced in a study of shared clonotypes between healthy human individuals. Repertoires were generated with immunoSEQ multiplex PCR, while TCRdb's copy carries only in-frame clones and drops some. The sample contains about 96,000 clones, around half of which appear only once. Sequencing used PBMCs. All receptors derive from a woman aged 40-49 years in good health. Some clones in this sample may be carry-over from other donors' samples.

This clone was detected ten times or more. The chain has TRBV19 and TRBJ1-2; D may be TRBD1 (6 bases). This CDR3 contains 14 residues. Trimming took off 5 bases at V and 7 bases at J, with 17 bases between the two ends. In germline, CDR1 is LNHDA, CDR2 SQIVND (reference sequence). CDR3 amino acids: CASSPLGDISGYTF. As DNA, the CDR3 is TGTGCCAGTAGTCCCCTCGGGGACATATCTGGCTACACCTTC.

This clone was observed at least ten times. This clone may be a read error of a much larger clone one base away. The sample carries other DNA sequences with the same CDR3. This chain connects TRBV30 to TRBJ2-3; TRBD1 might be the D (5 bases). Germline V lookup: CDR1 GTSNPN, CDR2 SVGIG (reference sequence). V gave up 5 bases and J gave up 14 bases, with 20 bases separating them. This CDR3 region has 12 residues. The chain's CDR3 is CAWGAGFHSVYF. The CDR3 DNA follows: TGTGCCTGGGGTGCAGGGTTTCATAGTGTGTATTTT.

There are many counts of this clone. This rearrangement joins TRBV18 to TRBJ1-4, with 8 bases identical to TRBD1. This CDR3 comprises 16 residues. CDR1 and CDR2 from the germline V gene are KGHSH and LQKENI. The junction had 9 bases not matched to a gene; V was cut back by 4 bases and J by 5 bases. CDR3 sequence: CASSHGLGQVNEKLFF. The DNA of the CDR3 is TGTGCCAGCTCACATGGGTTGGGACAGGTAAATGAAAAACTGTTTTTT.

The chain joins TRBV5-1 to TRBJ2-6; tentatively, D is TRBD1 (6 bases). V was shortened by 4 bases and J by 2 bases, with 13 bases between the two germline ends. The CDR3 covers 16 residues. In germline, CDR1 is SGHRS, CDR2 YFSETQ. The CDR3, as DNA: TGCGCCAGCAGCGTTACAGGGAATGCTGGGGCCAACGTCCTGACTTTC. Protein sequence: CASSVTGNAGANVLTF.

The rearrangement links TRBV5-4 to TRBJ1-2; the D gene is possibly TRBD1 (6 bases). The ends were cut back, 0 bases at V and 3 bases at J, with 12 bases in the middle. There are 15 residues in the CDR3. Germline assignment: CDR1 SGHNT and CDR2 YYREEE (reference sequence). CDR3 protein: CASSLEPQGDYGYTF. The CDR3 DNA reads TGTGCCAGCAGCTTGGAACCACAGGGCGACTATGGCTACACCTTC.

The sample holds many counts of this clone. The chain carries TRBV19 and TRBJ2-2; TRBD1 matches at 7 bases. Germline CDR1 reads LNHDA; CDR2 reads SQIVND (reference sequence). Germline trimming cut 6 bases from V and 4 bases from J; bases unmatched to any gene: 5. This CDR3 is 14 amino acids long. CDR3 region: CASRRQGVTGELFF. In nucleotides, the CDR3 is TGTGCCAGTAGAAGACAGGGCGTCACCGGGGAGCTGTTTTTT.

This clone was recorded many times. This sequence joins TRBV29-1 and TRBJ1-2, with TRBD1 matching 7 bases. This CDR3 comprises 12 residues. Germline loops: CDR1 SQVTM, CDR2 ANQGSEA. V lost 7 bases to trimming and J lost 3 bases; unmatched junction nucleotides: 5. CDR3 sequence: CSGLGQDYGYTF. The DNA of the CDR3 is TGCAGCGGACTCGGACAGGACTATGGCTACACCTTC.

This clone occurred many times. The chain carries TRBV5-1 and TRBJ2-1, with D perhaps matching TRBD1 (6 bases). Germline lookup yields CDR1 SGHRS and CDR2 YFSETQ. V was trimmed by 4 bases and J by 10 bases, leaving 15 bases between them. The length of the CDR3 is 13 residues. The CDR3 sequence: CASSRIPGTEQFF. The CDR3 DNA reads TGCGCCAGCAGCCGGATACCCGGGACAGAGCAGTTCTTC. Full variable domain (outside the CDR3, taken from reference TRBV5-1 and TRBJ2-1): KAGVTQTPRYLIKTRGQQVTLSCSPISGHRSVSWYQQTPGQGLQFLFEYFSETQRNKGNFPGRFSGRQFSNSRSEMNVSTLELGDSALYLCASSRIPGTEQFFGPGTRLTVL.

CDR3 in amino acids: CASSLVGYGYTF. The DNA for the CDR3 is TGTGCCAGCAGCTTAGTGGGGTATGGCTACACCTTC. This chain joins TRBV7-8 and TRBJ1-2; D gene unclear. The CDR3 consists of 12 residues. Trimming removed 1 base at V and 5 bases at J, with 5 bases between. Germline lookup yields CDR1 SGHVS and CDR2 FQNEAQ.